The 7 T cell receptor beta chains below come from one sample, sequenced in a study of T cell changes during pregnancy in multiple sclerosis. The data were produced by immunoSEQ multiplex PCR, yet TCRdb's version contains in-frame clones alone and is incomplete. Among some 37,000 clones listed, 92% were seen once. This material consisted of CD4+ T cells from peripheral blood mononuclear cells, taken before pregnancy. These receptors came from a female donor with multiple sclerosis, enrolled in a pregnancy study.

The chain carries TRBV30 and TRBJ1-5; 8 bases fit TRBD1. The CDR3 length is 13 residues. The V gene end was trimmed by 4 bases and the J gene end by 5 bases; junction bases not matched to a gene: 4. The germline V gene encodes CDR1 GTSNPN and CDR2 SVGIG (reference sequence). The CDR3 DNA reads TGTGCCTGGACAGGGGGCTTAGATCAGCCCCAGCATTTT. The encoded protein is CAWTGGLDQPQHF. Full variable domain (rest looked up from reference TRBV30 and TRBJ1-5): SQTIHQWPATLVQPVGSPLSLECTVEGTSNPNLYWYRQAAGRGLQLLFYSVGIGQISSEVPQNLSASRPQDRQFILSSKKLLLSDSGFYLCAWTGGLDQPQHFGDGTRLSIL.

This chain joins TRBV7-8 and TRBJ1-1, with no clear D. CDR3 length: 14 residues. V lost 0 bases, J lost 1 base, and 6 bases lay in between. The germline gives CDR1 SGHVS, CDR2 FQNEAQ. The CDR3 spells CASSLAAGNTEAFF. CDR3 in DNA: TGTGCCAGCAGCTTAGCTGCAGGGAACACTGAAGCTTTCTTT.

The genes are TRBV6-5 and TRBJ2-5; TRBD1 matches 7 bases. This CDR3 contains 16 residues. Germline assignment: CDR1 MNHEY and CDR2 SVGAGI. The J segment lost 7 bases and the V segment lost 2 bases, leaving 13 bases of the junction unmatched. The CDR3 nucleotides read TGTGCCAGCAGTTACCCGACCGGGACAGCGACGGGGACCCAGTACTTC. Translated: CASSYPTGTATGTQYF.

The DNA of the CDR3 is TGTGCCTGGAGTTCAATAGGACAGGGGGGTCAGCCCCAGCATTTT. It encodes CAWSSIGQGGQPQHF. The chain uses TRBV30 and TRBJ1-5; 10 nucleotides agree with TRBD1. CDR1 is GTSNPN and CDR2 is SVGIG in the germline V gene (reference sequence). The junction had 7 bases not matched to a gene; V was cut back by 2 bases and J by 6 bases. The CDR3 sequence is 15 residues long.

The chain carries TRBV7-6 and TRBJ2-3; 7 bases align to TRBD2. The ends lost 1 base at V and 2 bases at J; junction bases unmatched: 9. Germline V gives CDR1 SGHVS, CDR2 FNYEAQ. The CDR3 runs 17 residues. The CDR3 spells CASSLGSLAAFTDTQYF. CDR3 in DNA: TGTGCCAGCAGCTTAGGCTCCCTAGCGGCCTTCACAGATACGCAGTATTTT.

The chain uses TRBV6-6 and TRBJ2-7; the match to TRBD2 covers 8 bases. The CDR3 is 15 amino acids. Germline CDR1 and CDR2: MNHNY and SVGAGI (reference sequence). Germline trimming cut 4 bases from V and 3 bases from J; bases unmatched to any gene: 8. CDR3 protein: CASSSDFAGGYEQYF. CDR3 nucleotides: TGTGCCAGCAGTTCCGACTTCGCGGGAGGCTACGAGCAGTACTTC.

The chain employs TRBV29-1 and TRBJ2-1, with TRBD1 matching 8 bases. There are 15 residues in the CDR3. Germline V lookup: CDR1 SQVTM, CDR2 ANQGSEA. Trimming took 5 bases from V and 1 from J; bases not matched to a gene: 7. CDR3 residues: CSVSRTGSSYNEQFF. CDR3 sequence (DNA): TGCAGCGTTTCCCGGACAGGGTCTTCCTACAATGAGCAGTTCTTC.